This TCR beta chain comes out of a study of cytomegalovirus exposure and HLA in healthy donors. Both 60 Vbeta primers and 13 Jbeta primers went into the PCR. Using immunoSEQ multiplex PCR, the repertoire was profiled, and TCRdb retains in-frame clones only, with some absent. The sample consists of about 64,000 clones, around four fifths of them appearing once. Remarks on this clone: The antigen is unknown.

Study results and caveats: Rarity characterized most TCR sequences, yet some public TCRs appeared in many donors. A few CMV-associated chains proved CMV antigen-specific in vitro.

The CDR3 contains 13 residues. Germline V gives CDR1 KGHSH, CDR2 LQKENI. The V and J ends lost 2 bases and 10 bases, in that order; junction bases with no gene match: 7. This chain uses TRBV18 with TRBJ2-7, with 8 bases aligning to TRBD1. Sequencing used PBMCs. The TCR sequence derives from a male donor in good health and CMV-seropositive. The CDR3 loop reads CASSPSTGGSQYF. CDR3 coding DNA: TGTGCCAGCTCACCAAGCACAGGGGGGTCTCAGTACTTC.